The present T cell receptor (beta chain) was sequenced within a study of blood T cell repertoires in COVID-19. Whole-study context: Sites in the United States, Italy and Spain provided acute and convalescent COVID-19 samples. T cells, B-cell-depleted T cells, or PBMCs provided the cDNA or gDNA that served as material.

Per the study methods: From reference gene primer amplification, estimates of nucleated cell counts were derived. TCRdb's copy holds only in-frame clones and misses some; the assay was immunoSEQ multiplex PCR. D and trimming were read from the DNA, whereas the V and J calls and clone size are those reported in that table. This sample has some 76,000 clones, with more than 75% found just once. The V and J ends lost 7 bases and 5 bases, in that order; junction bases with no gene match: 6. This CDR3 region has 13 residues. CDR1 is GTSNPN and CDR2 is SVGIG in the germline V gene (reference sequence). V gene TRBV30 combines with J gene TRBJ2-5, with TRBD1 identical over 11 bases. The sequence was obtained from a human donor in a cohort sampled during active COVID-19. Sequencing was carried out using peripheral blood. CDR3 DNA sequence: TGTGCCTCTTGGGACAGGGGGAAGGAGACCCAGTACTTC. Its translation: CASWDRGKETQYF.